A selection of T cell receptor beta chains follows, all from one sample in a study of T-cell reconstitution after alpha-beta-depleted transplantation in children. One entry per CDR3 protein results from TCRdb running MiXCR on the PCR reads. In the table there are 440,000 or so distinct CDR3 sequences, around two fifths of which are singletons. The starting material was PBMCs, obtained before TCRalphabeta/CD19-depleted stem cell transplant. All receptors derive from a girl aged 2-10 years with aplastic anemia, due to receive a stem cell transplant. CDR3s include the opening cysteine and the closing phenylalanine or tryptophan. A D gene is named only where the DNA matches it firmly. Clone size is stated in some rows and not others, as once, few, many or a class when expanded.

-	14	TRBJ2-7	TRBV5-1	-	TGCGCCAGCAGCTTGGCAGGAGGTTGGGACGAGCAGTACTTC	CASSLAGGWDEQYF
-	15	TRBJ2-5	TRBV27	-	TGTGCCAGCAGTTTATCTGGCACTCACCAAGAGACCCAGTACTTC	CASSLSGTHQETQYF
few	15	TRBJ1-1	TRBV9	-	TGTGCCAGCAGCGTGTCAGGGACGGCGGAGCCTGAAGCTTTCTTT	CASSVSGTAEPEAFF
-	13	TRBJ2-3	TRBV7-2	-	TGTGCCAGCAGCATACAGGGTGCAGATACGCAGTATTTT	CASSIQGADTQYF
many	13	TRBJ1-1	TRBV7-3	-	TGTGCCAGCAGCCACGGAGGGAACACTGAAGCTTTCTTT	CASSHGGNTEAFF
-	13	TRBJ2-4	TRBV5-1	-	TGCGCCAGCAGCTTTGGGCCAGGTGGCATTCAGTACTTC	CASSFGPGGIQYF
-	18	TRBJ2-1	TRBV11-1	-	TGTGCCAGCAGATCAGCCGGGACAGGGGAGACTAGCGGGAATGAGCAGTTCTTC	CASRSAGTGETSGNEQFF
many	15	TRBJ2-1	TRBV6-5	TRBD2	TGTGCCAGCAGCCGACTAGCGGGAGTAACTTATGAGCAGTTCTTC	CASSRLAGVTYEQFF
-	16	TRBJ2-7	TRBV7-6	TRBD1	TGTGCCAGCAGCTTAGGACCGGGACAGGGCTCCTACGAGCAGTACTTC	CASSLGPGQGSYEQYF
many	13	TRBJ1-1	TRBV6-6	-	TGTGCCAGCAGTTCGGGGGGGAACACTGAAGCTTTCTTT	CASSSGGNTEAFF
-	16	TRBJ2-5	TRBV6-5	-	TGTGCCAGCAGTTACTCGGGGTTGGGGGCCCAAGAGACCCAGTACTTC	CASSYSGLGAQETQYF
-	17	TRBJ2-1	TRBV19	-	TGTGCCAGTAGTATGGATGGACCCCCGAGCTCCTACAATGAGCAGTTCTTC	CASSMDGPPSSYNEQFF
many	15	TRBJ2-1	TRBV10-3	TRBD1	TGTGCCATCAGCGGTCCGGACAGGGGGTTTTATGAGCAGTTCTTC	CAISGPDRGFYEQFF
-	17	TRBJ2-7	TRBV20-1	-	TGCAGTGCTAGAGATCCGGGGGACCCATCCCGGGGCTACGAGCAGTACTTC	CSARDPGDPSRGYEQYF
-	13	TRBJ2-6	TRBV28	-	TGTGGAGCGCAATCCTCTGGGGCCAACGTCCTGACTTTC	CGAQSSGANVLTF
-	15	TRBJ2-2	TRBV20-1	-	TGCAGTGCTAGAGAGAGGACCCCGAACACCGGGGAGCTGTTTTTT	CSARERTPNTGELFF
many	17	TRBJ2-7	TRBV12-3/TRBV12-4	TRBD2	TGTGCCAGCAGTCCTGGACTAGGGGCCCCCTCTAAGGGCGAGCAGTACTTC	CASSPGLGAPSKGEQYF
few	14	TRBJ2-4	TRBV3-1	-	TGTGCCAGCAGCCATGGGGGCATGGGAAACATTCAGTACTTC	CASSHGGMGNIQYF
many	22	TRBJ2-1	TRBV5-6	TRBD2	TGTGCCAGCAGCTTGTTCGTCCAGATGCGGGAGGAGGACATGAGCTCCTACAATGAGCAGTTCTTC	CASSLFVQMREEDMSSYNEQFF
many	12	TRBJ2-1	TRBV27	TRBD2	TGTGCCAGCAGTTCTAGCGGTAATGAGCAGTTCTTC	CASSSSGNEQFF
-	15	TRBJ2-7	TRBV27	-	TGTGCCAGCAGAAGCGGGACAGCGGGACCGGGGGAGCAGTACTTC	CASRSGTAGPGEQYF
few	14	TRBJ1-5	TRBV7-9	-	TGTGCCAGCAGCTTAGGGCCAGGGTATCAGCCCCAGCATTTT	CASSLGPGYQPQHF
once	15	TRBJ2-3	TRBV27	-	TGTGCCAGCAGTTCTGGACAGAAGTTCACAGATACGCAGTATTTT	CASSSGQKFTDTQYF
-	16	TRBJ1-5	TRBV6-2/TRBV6-3	-	TGTGCCAGCAGTTACCGGGGCCGAAGGAGCAATCAGCCCCAGCATTTT	CASSYRGRRSNQPQHF
-	21	TRBJ2-4	TRBV7-3	-	TGTGCCAGCAGCTTAAATACGGGGGAGCGTTTGCATTCATTAGCCAAAAACATTCAGTACTTC	CASSLNTGERLHSLAKNIQYF
-	14	TRBJ1-4	TRBV12-3/TRBV12-4	TRBD1	TGTGCCAGCAGTTCCCGACAGGGAGGTGAAAAACTGTTTTTT	CASSSRQGGEKLFF
many	16	TRBJ2-1	TRBV20-1	-	TGCAGTGCTAGAGATGCGCTAACGGGAGTCTACAATGAGCAGTTCTTC	CSARDALTGVYNEQFF
few	16	TRBJ2-7	TRBV7-9	TRBD1	TGTGCCAGCAGCTTAATCCCAGGGACAGGGGGCTACGAGCAGTACTTC	CASSLIPGTGGYEQYF
-	13	TRBJ1-1	TRBV6-5	-	TGTGCCAGCAGTTACTCAGGGGGCACTGAAGCTTTCTTT	CASSYSGGTEAFF
-	16	TRBJ2-3	TRBV5-6	TRBD2	TGTGCCAGCAGCTTGACTAGCGGGGAAAGCACAGATACGCAGTATTTT	CASSLTSGESTDTQYF
-	13	TRBJ2-7	TRBV29-1	-	TGCAGACGATCGGGGACTCAAACTCCCGAGCAGTACTTC	CRRSGTQTPEQYF
-	17	TRBJ1-1	TRBV7-2	-	TGTGCCAGCAGCGGCTGGGGGAGTATGGACGTGAACACTGAAGCTTTCTTT	CASSGWGSMDVNTEAFF